The 13 T cell receptor beta chains below all came from one sample that was sequenced in a study of T cell responses to AZD1222 COVID-19 vaccine (dated by TCRdb to the early 2020s). The time point label, as the study defines it: about 28 days (+/-7) after the second vaccine dose. Library preparation was by the immunoSEQ multiplex PCR assay. This is the immuneACCESS table as TCRdb keeps it, with only in-frame sequences that have V and J called. A part of the clones is gone; compared with another copy, unresolved V genes explain less than half, and the rest is unexplained. The sample includes approximately 150,000 clones, with roughly nine tenths observed a single time. The top ten clones comprise 0.9% to 1.2% of the sample. Sequencing used peripheral blood, obtained 28 days after the second AZD1222 dose. Every receptor here comes from an adult who received the AZD1222 COVID-19 vaccine.

This sequence joins TRBV9 and TRBJ1-1; D might be TRBD1 (6 bases). This CDR3 has 14 residues. The germline gives CDR1 SGDLS, CDR2 YYNGEE. V lost 5 bases and J 6 bases, leaving 17 bases between the germline ends. The CDR3 is CASRPSGGAAEAFF. CDR3 sequence (DNA): TGTGCCAGCAGACCAAGTGGGGGCGCGGCTGAAGCTTTCTTT.

CDR3 bases: TGTGCCACCAGCAGAGATCTAGGACAGGAGCTGATCGGAAATTCACCCCTCCACTTT. It translates to CATSRDLGQELIGNSPLHF. The J gene is TRBJ1-6, the V gene TRBV15; 7 bases are a match to TRBD1. CDR1 and CDR2 (germline): LNHNV, YYDKDF (reference sequence). There are 19 residues in the CDR3. V was clipped by 0 bases and J by 7 bases; unmatched bases: 15.

The V gene is TRBV12-5, the J gene TRBJ1-1; 7 nucleotides align to TRBD1. V dropped 7 bases and J dropped 5; count of bases not matched to a gene: 10. In germline, CDR1 is LGHNT, CDR2 FRNRAP. The CDR3 sequence is 14 residues long. CDR3 amino acids: CASALQGGATEAFF. CDR3 DNA sequence: TGTGCTAGTGCCCTCCAAGGGGGCGCGACTGAAGCTTTCTTT.

In DNA form, the CDR3 reads TGTGCCACCAGTGACTCGGGACAGGCTTATGGCTACACCTTC. Amino acids: CATSDSGQAYGYTF. This chain connects TRBV24-1 to TRBJ1-2; TRBD1 agrees at 8 bases. V trimming: 4 bases; J trimming: 5 bases; junction bases outside the gene matches: 5. Germline-derived CDR1 and CDR2 are KGHDR and SFDVKD. CDR3 length: 14 residues.

The chain links TRBV29-1 to TRBJ2-2, with TRBD1 matching over 7 bases. Germline V gene lookup returns CDR1 SQVTM and CDR2 ANQGSEA. The junction had 14 bases not matched to a gene; V was cut back by 7 bases and J by 3 bases. The CDR3 contains 16 residues. The CDR3 protein is CSAGPSWDSYTGELFF. CDR3 coding DNA: TGCAGCGCCGGCCCTTCATGGGACAGTTACACCGGGGAGCTGTTTTTT.

The chain couples TRBV5-4 to TRBJ1-1; D unclear. Trimming took 2 bases from V and 1 from J, leaving 12 bases between them. The CDR3 has 15 residues. Germline assignment: CDR1 SGHNT and CDR2 YYREEE (reference sequence). CDR3 DNA sequence: TGTGCCAGCAGCTTATTTGCAGGAGCGAACACTGAAGCTTTCTTT. It is translated as CASSLFAGANTEAFF.

The rearrangement links TRBV30 to TRBJ1-3; a weak D match, TRBD1 (5 bases). Germline CDR1 reads GTSNPN; CDR2 reads SVGIG (reference sequence). The V gene lost 1 base and the J gene lost 1 base, with 5 bases spanning the gap. The CDR3 runs to 13 residues. This chain's CDR3 is CAWSGQSGNTIYF. The CDR3 DNA reads TGTGCCTGGAGTGGACAGTCTGGAAACACCATATATTTT.

A few counts support this clone. This sequence joins TRBV19 and TRBJ1-1; a possible D gene is TRBD1 (5 bases). Trimming pared 4 bases from V and 5 bases from J, leaving 14 bases between. The CDR3 sequence is 14 residues long. CDR1 and CDR2 from the germline V gene are LNHDA and SQIVND (reference sequence). DNA for the CDR3: TGTGCCAGTAGTAGGGACGGCGCAGAAACTGAAGCTTTCTTT. This translates into CASSRDGAETEAFF.

The chain combines TRBV10-3 with TRBJ1-2; no clear D. The CDR3 covers 15 residues. V was pared by 4 bases and J by 8 bases, with 20 bases between. CDR1 and CDR2 from the germline V gene are ENHRY and SYGVKD. The CDR3 loop is CAISASSVRIQGYTF. In DNA form, the CDR3 reads TGTGCCATCAGTGCGAGCTCGGTTAGGATCCAGGGCTACACCTTC.

The rearrangement joins TRBV6-1 to TRBJ1-2, with D possibly being TRBD1 (6 bases). The CDR3 is 16 residues long. Germline V lookup: CDR1 MNHNS, CDR2 SASEGT. V lost 4 bases and J lost 0, with 15 bases in between. The CDR3 nucleotides read TGTGCCAGCAGTGTTAATGGACAGACACCTAACTATGGCTACACCTTC. Translation gives CASSVNGQTPNYGYTF.

The rearrangement uses TRBV20-1 and TRBJ1-1; D ambiguous. CDR1 is DFQATT and CDR2 is SNEGSKA in the germline V gene (reference sequence). Trimming removed 3 bases from V and 3 bases from J, with 8 bases in between. CDR3 length equals 12 residues. The CDR3 here is CSASTGDTEAFF. CDR3 bases: TGCAGTGCTAGTACTGGTGACACTGAAGCTTTCTTT.

This clone was found once. In DNA, the CDR3 is TGTGCCAGCAGTCGAGGGACAGGGGGCGATCAGCCCCAGCATTTT. Amino acid sequence: CASSRGTGGDQPQHF. The J gene is TRBJ1-5, the V gene TRBV6-2 or TRBV6-3; 12 nucleotides line up with TRBD1. This CDR3 spans 15 amino acids. V was pared by 5 bases and J by 5 bases, with 4 bases of the junction left unmatched. CDR1 is MNHEY and CDR2 is SVGEGT in the germline V gene.

J is TRBJ2-7 and V is TRBV2; 8 bases are a match to TRBD1. CDR3 size: 15 residues. The germline V gene encodes CDR1 SNHLY and CDR2 FYNNEI. Trimming removed 4 bases from V and 5 bases from J; junction bases left unmatched: 10. The DNA of the CDR3 is TGTGCCAGCAGTGCGAGACAGGGGCAAACGGACGAGCAGTACTTC. The encoded protein is CASSARQGQTDEQYF.